This passage covers 5 T cell receptor beta chains from one sample sequenced in a study of cytomegalovirus exposure and HLA in healthy donors. Vbeta (60) and Jbeta (13) primers were used in the PCR. The method was immunoSEQ multiplex PCR; TCRdb's version includes in-frame clones alone and lacks a portion of them. This sample yields roughly 130,000 clones, of which over 50% are seen a single time; about 8.1% belongs to the top ten. The specimen sequenced was PBMCs. The receptors derive from a woman between 35 and 50 years old in good health and CMV-seropositive.

This clone was observed a few times. The CDR3 nucleotides are TGTGCCAGCACCGGACTCCAAGCCTCTGGGGCCAACGTCCTGACTTTC. As protein: CASTGLQASGANVLTF. The chain joins TRBV9 to TRBJ2-6; D is perhaps TRBD2 (5 bases). The germline V and J ends were trimmed by 6 bases and 0 bases, with 13 bases remaining between them. CDR1 and CDR2 (germline): SGDLS, YYNGEE. The CDR3 runs to 16 residues.

V gene TRBV19 combines with J gene TRBJ2-7; 10 nucleotides agree with TRBD2. The CDR3 spans 19 residues. The germline V gene encodes CDR1 LNHDA and CDR2 SQIVND (reference sequence). Trimming took 4 bases from V and 0 from J; bases not matched to a gene: 15. CDR3 residues: CASSNLLTSGTRNSYEQYF. CDR3 nucleotide sequence: TGTGCCAGTAGTAATCTTCTTACTAGCGGGACCAGGAACTCCTACGAGCAGTACTTC.

The chain is built from TRBV28 and TRBJ1-1; no reliable D call. The CDR3 is made up of 12 amino acids. Trimming left V 1 base short and J 7 bases short, with 7 bases between. Germline-derived CDR1 and CDR2 are MDHEN and SYDVKM. The CDR3 DNA reads as TGTGCCAGCAGTTTATTGGCAAATGAAGCTTTCTTT. Translation: CASSLLANEAFF. The full variable domain, its missing parts supplied by reference TRBV28 and TRBJ1-1, is DVKVTQSSRYLVKRTGEKVFLECVQDMDHENMFWYRQDPGLGLRLIYFSYDVKMKEKGDIPEGYSVSREKKERFSLILESASTNQTSMYLCASSLLANEAFFGQGTRLTVV.

This clone was observed a few times. The V and J genes are TRBV7-6 and TRBJ2-5; TRBD2 matches at 7 bases. CDR1 is SGHVS and CDR2 is FNYEAQ in the germline V gene. J gave up 9 bases and V 4 bases, and 17 bases lay outside the gene matches. CDR3 size: 16 residues. CDR3 in amino acids: CASSSSRDYSAWAQYF. The CDR3 DNA sequence: TGTGCCAGCAGCTCATCCCGGGACTACTCCGCGTGGGCCCAGTACTTC.

Concerning this clone: This sample also contains other DNA sequences that code for the same CDR3. The chain combines TRBV18 with TRBJ2-5; D remains ambiguous. The V gene lost 3 bases and the J gene lost 1 base, with 9 bases spanning the gap. This CDR3 is 14 amino acids long. Germline loops: CDR1 KGHSH, CDR2 LQKENI. The CDR3 DNA reads TGTGCCAGCTCACCCCCCCACGGCCAAGAGACCCAGTACTTC. This gives the protein CASSPPHGQETQYF.